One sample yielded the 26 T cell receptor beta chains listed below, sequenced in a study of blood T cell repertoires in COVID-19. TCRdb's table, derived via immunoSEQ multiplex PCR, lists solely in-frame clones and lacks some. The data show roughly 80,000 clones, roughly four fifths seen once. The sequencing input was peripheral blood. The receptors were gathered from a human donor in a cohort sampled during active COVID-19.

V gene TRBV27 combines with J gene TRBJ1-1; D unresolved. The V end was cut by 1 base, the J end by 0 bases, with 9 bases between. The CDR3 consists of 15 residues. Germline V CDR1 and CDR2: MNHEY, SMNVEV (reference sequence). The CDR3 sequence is CASSLWRGMNTEAFF. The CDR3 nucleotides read TGTGCCAGCAGTTTATGGCGGGGAATGAACACTGAAGCTTTCTTT.

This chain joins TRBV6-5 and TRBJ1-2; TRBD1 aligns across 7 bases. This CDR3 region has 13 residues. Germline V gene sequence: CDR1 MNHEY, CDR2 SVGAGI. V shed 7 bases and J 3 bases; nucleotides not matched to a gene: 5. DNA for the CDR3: TGTGCCAGCACCCCTACAGGGGACTATGGCTACACCTTC. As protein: CASTPTGDYGYTF.

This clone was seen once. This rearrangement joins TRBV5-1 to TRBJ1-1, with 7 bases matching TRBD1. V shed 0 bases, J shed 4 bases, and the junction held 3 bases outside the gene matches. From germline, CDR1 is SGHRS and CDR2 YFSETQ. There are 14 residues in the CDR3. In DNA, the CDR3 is TGCGCCAGCAGCTTGGGGGACAGAACCACTGAAGCTTTCTTT. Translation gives CASSLGDRTTEAFF.

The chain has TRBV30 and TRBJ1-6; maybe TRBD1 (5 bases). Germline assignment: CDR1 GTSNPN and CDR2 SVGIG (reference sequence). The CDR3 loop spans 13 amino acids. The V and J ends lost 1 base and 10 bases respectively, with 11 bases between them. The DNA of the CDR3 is TGTGCCTGGAGTGGGGGTGGGGCATCACCCCTCCACTTT. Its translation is CAWSGGGASPLHF.

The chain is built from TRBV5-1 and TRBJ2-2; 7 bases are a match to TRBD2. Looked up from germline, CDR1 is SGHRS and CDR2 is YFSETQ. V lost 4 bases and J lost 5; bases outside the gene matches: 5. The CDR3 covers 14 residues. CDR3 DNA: TGCGCCAGCAGCCGGGAGGTTGGAACCGGGGAGCTGTTTTTT. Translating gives CASSREVGTGELFF.

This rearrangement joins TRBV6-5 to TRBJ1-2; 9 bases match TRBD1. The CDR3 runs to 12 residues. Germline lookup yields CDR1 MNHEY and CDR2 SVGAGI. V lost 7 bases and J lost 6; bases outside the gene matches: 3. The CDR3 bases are TGTGCCAGCAAGGACAGGGGCGATGGCTACACCTTC. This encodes CASKDRGDGYTF.

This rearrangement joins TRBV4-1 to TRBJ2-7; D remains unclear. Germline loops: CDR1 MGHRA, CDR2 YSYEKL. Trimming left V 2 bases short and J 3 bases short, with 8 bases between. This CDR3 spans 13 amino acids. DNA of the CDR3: TGCGCCAGCAGCCAATTGACACACTACGAGCAGTACTTC. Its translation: CASSQLTHYEQYF.

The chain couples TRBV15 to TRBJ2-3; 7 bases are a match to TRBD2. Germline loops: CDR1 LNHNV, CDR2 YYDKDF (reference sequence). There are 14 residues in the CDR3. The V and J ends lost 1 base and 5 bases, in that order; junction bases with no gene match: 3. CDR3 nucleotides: TGTGCCACCAGCAGAGCCTGGGGGGGAGATACGCAGTATTTT. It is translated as CATSRAWGGDTQYF.

The CDR3 reads CASSTHRTGGSQPQHF. The CDR3 DNA is TGTGCCAGTAGTACCCACCGGACAGGGGGGAGTCAGCCCCAGCATTTT. The chain joins TRBV19 to TRBJ1-5; the match to TRBD1 covers 10 bases. Germline-derived CDR1 and CDR2 are LNHDA and SQIVND (reference sequence). The CDR3 has 16 residues. The trim removed 4 bases at V and 6 bases at J, leaving 9 bases unmatched.

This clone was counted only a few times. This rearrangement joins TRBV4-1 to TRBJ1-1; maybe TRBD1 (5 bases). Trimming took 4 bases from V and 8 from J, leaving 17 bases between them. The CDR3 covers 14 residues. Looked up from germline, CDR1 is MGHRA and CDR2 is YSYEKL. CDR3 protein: CASSRGAHDAEAFF. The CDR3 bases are TGCGCCAGCAGCCGCGGGGCCCACGACGCCGAAGCTTTCTTT.

CDR3 DNA: TGTGCCAGCGCAGCTTCTTGGGCCCTAAACACTGAAGCTTTCTTT. Translated, it gives CASAASWALNTEAFF. This rearrangement joins TRBV7-9 to TRBJ1-1; D is ambiguous. The V end lost 8 bases, the J end lost 2 bases, and 18 bases lay between the germline ends. Germline CDR1 SEHNR, CDR2 FQNEAQ (reference sequence). The CDR3 covers 15 residues. Complete variable domain (other parts from reference TRBV7-9 and TRBJ1-1): DTGVSQNPRHKITKRGQNVTFRCDPISEHNRLYWYRQTLGQGPEFLTYFQNEAQLEKSRLLSDRFSAERPKGSFSTLEIQRTEQGDSAMYLCASAASWALNTEAFFGQGTRLTVV.

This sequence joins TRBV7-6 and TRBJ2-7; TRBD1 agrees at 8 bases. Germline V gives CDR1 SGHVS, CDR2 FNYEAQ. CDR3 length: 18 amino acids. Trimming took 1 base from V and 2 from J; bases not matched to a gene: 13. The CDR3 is CASSLVGRGRAVAYEQYF. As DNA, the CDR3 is TGTGCCAGCAGCTTAGTGGGCAGGGGGCGAGCAGTGGCCTACGAGCAGTACTTC.

The CDR3 DNA reads TGTGCCAGCAGCCAAGGACTAGCGGTCAGCACAGATACGCAGTATTTT. Translating it yields CASSQGLAVSTDTQYF. This chain joins TRBV3-1 (or the pseudogene TRBV3-2) and TRBJ2-3; 9 positions agree with TRBD2. V lost 1 base to trimming and J lost 0 bases; unmatched junction nucleotides: 2. Germline V CDR1 and CDR2: LGHDT, YNNKEL (reference sequence). The CDR3 contains 16 residues.

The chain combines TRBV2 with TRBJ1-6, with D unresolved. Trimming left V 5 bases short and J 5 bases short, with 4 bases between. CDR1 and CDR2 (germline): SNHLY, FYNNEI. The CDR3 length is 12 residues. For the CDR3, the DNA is TGTGCCAGCAGTTCTGATAATTCACCCCTCCACTTT. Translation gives CASSSDNSPLHF.

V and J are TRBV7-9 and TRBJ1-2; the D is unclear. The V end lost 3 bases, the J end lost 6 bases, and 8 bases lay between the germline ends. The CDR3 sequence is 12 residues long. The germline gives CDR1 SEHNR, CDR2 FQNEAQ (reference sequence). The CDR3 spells CASSFVSDGYTF. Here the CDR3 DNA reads TGTGCCAGCAGCTTCGTCTCGGATGGCTACACCTTC.

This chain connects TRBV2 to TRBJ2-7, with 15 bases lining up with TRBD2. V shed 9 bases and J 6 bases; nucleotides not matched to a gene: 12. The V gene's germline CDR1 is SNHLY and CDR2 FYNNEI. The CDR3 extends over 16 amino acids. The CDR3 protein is CARQTLGLAGGREQYF. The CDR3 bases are TGTGCCAGACAAACCCTTGGACTAGCGGGGGGGCGCGAGCAGTACTTC.

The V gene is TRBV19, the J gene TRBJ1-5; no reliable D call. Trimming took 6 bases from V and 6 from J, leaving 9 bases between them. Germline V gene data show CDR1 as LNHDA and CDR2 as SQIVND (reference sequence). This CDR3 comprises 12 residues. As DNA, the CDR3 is TGTGCCAGTAGGGTAGGAGGTCAGCCCCAGCATTTT. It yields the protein CASRVGGQPQHF. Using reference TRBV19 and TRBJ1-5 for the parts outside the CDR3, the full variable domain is DGGITQSPKYLFRKEGQNVTLSCEQNLNHDAMYWYRQDPGQGLRLIYYSQIVNDFQKGDIAEGYSVSREKKESFPLTVTSAQKNPTAFYLCASRVGGQPQHFGDGTRLSIL.

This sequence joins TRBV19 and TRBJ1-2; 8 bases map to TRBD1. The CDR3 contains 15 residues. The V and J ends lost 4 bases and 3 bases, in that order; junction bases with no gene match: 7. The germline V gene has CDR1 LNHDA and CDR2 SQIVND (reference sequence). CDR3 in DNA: TGTGCCAGTAGTACGCCGGGACAGGCTCACTATGGCTACACCTTC. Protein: CASSTPGQAHYGYTF. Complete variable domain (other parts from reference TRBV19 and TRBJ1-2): DGGITQSPKYLFRKEGQNVTLSCEQNLNHDAMYWYRQDPGQGLRLIYYSQIVNDFQKGDIAEGYSVSREKKESFPLTVTSAQKNPTAFYLCASSTPGQAHYGYTFGSGTRLTVV.

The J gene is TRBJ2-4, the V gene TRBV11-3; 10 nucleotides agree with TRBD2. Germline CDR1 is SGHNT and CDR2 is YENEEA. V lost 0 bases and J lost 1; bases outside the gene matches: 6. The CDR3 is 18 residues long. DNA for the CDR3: TGTGCCAGCAGCTTAGACAGCGGGGGGGCCGGGGCCAAAAACATTCAGTACTTC. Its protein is CASSLDSGGAGAKNIQYF.

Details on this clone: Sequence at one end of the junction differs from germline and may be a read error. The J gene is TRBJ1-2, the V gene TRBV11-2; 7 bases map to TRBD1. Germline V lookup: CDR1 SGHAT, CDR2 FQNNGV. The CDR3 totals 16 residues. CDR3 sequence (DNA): TGTGCCAGCAGCCTAGATCAAACAGGGGTTGTGGGTGGCTACACCTTC. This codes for CASSLDQTGVVGGYTF.

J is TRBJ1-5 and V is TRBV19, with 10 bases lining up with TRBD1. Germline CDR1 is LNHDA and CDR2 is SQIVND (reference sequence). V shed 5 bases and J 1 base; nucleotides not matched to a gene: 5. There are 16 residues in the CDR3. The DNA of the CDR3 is TGTGCCAGTAGTGGACTGACAGGGGGCAGCAATCAGCCCCAGCATTTT. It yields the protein CASSGLTGGSNQPQHF.

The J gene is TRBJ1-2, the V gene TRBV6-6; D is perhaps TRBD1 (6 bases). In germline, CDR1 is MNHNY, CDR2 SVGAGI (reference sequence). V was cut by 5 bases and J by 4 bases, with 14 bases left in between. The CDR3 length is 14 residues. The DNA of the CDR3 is TGTGCCAGCAGTGGAGGGGGGGGCGCCTATGGCTACACCTTC. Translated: CASSGGGGAYGYTF.

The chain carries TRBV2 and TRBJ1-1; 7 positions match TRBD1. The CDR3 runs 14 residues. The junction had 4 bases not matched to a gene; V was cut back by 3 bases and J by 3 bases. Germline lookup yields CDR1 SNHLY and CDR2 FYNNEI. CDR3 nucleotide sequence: TGTGCCAGCAGTGACCCTGACAGGGACACTGAAGCTTTCTTT. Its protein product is CASSDPDRDTEAFF.

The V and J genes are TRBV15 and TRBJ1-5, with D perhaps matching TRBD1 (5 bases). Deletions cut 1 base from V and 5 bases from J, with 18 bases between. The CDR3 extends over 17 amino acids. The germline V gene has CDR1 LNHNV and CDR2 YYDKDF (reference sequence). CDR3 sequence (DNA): TGTGCCACCAGCAGAGGAAGCGGGGGAGGACGGGATCAGCCCCAGCATTTT. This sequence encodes CATSRGSGGGRDQPQHF.

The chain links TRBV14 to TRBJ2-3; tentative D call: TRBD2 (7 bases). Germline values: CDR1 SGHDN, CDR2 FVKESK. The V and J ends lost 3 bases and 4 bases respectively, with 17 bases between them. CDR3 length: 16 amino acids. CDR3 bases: TGTGCCAGCAGCCACCACCGCTCGGGGGGCGCAGATACGCAGTATTTT. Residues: CASSHHRSGGADTQYF.

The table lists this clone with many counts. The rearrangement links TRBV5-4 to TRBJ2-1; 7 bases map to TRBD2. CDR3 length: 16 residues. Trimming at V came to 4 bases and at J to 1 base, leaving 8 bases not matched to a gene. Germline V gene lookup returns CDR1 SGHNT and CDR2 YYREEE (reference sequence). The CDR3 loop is CASSIPSGVSYNEQFF. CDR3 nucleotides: TGTGCCAGCAGCATTCCTAGCGGAGTTTCCTACAATGAGCAGTTCTTC.